Shown below are 17 T cell receptor beta chains from a single sample sequenced in a study of T cells in localized non-small cell lung cancer. Measured with immunoSEQ multiplex PCR; TCRdb has only the in-frame clones, and not every one. The data contain over 15,000 clones, more than 70% of them singletons. Sequencing was performed on peripheral blood mononuclear cells, taken before any cancer treatment. The receptors come from a male donor at least 60 years old with stage II lung adenocarcinoma.

The V and J genes are TRBV7-9 and TRBJ1-2, with unresolved D. Germline CDR1 and CDR2: SEHNR and FQNEAQ (reference sequence). CDR3 length: 13 residues. The V end lost 1 base, the J end lost 8 bases, and 11 bases lay between the germline ends. CDR3 in DNA: TGTGCCAGCAGCTTAGGGGTGTCGGAAGGCTACACCTTC. This codes for CASSLGVSEGYTF.

This rearrangement joins TRBV9 to TRBJ2-1, with 7 bases lining up with TRBD2. V was clipped by 0 bases and J by 7 bases; unmatched bases: 10. CDR1 SGDLS and CDR2 YYNGEE come from the germline V gene. The CDR3 sequence is 16 residues long. CDR3 DNA sequence: TGTGCCAGCAGCGTAGGACCCGCGGGAGCAGAAAATGAGCAGTTCTTC. This gives the protein CASSVGPAGAENEQFF. Full variable domain (outside the CDR3, taken from reference TRBV9 and TRBJ2-1): DSGVTQTPKHLITATGQRVTLRCSPRSGDLSVYWYQQSLDQGLQFLIQYYNGEERAKGNILERFSAQQFPDLHSELNLSSLELGDSALYFCASSVGPAGAENEQFFGPGTRLTVL.

The chain employs TRBV27 and TRBJ2-7, with 11 bases matching TRBD2. The germline CDR1 and CDR2 sequences are MNHEY and SMNVEV (reference sequence). After removal of 6 bases from V and 4 bases from J, the junction contained 14 bases not matched to a gene. The CDR3 covers 17 residues. The CDR3 region is CASRLAGALLGGYEQYF. CDR3 nucleotide sequence: TGTGCCAGCAGACTAGCGGGAGCTCTACTAGGAGGATACGAGCAGTACTTC.

This clone was picked up a small number of times. As DNA, the CDR3 is TGTGCCAGTAGTATTGAACAGGGCACCGGGGAGCTGTTTTTT. The encoded protein is CASSIEQGTGELFF. The chain links TRBV19 to TRBJ2-2; D is possibly TRBD1 (6 bases). The V end was cut by 3 bases, the J end by 4 bases, with 9 bases between. CDR1 and CDR2 (germline): LNHDA, SQIVND (reference sequence). This CDR3 has 14 residues.

V gene TRBV6-5 combines with J gene TRBJ2-7, with a tentative D call TRBD1 (5 bases). Germline values: CDR1 MNHEY, CDR2 SVGAGI. V was cut by 0 bases and J by 5 bases, with 14 bases left in between. The CDR3 extends over 15 amino acids. DNA for the CDR3: TGTGCCAGCAGTTACTCGCCAGGGTTACAAGACGAGCAGTACTTC. Its translation: CASSYSPGLQDEQYF.

This clone was seen once. The rearrangement joins TRBV7-9 to TRBJ1-1; D unresolved. There are 13 residues in the CDR3. Germline assignment: CDR1 SEHNR and CDR2 FQNEAQ (reference sequence). With 5 bases removed from V and 2 bases from J, the gap between germline ends came to 9 bases. CDR3 bases: TGTGCCAGCAGCCCTACCCTCAACACTGAAGCTTTCTTT. This encodes CASSPTLNTEAFF.

V gene TRBV28 combines with J gene TRBJ1-5; 10 bases align to TRBD1. Germline V lookup: CDR1 MDHEN, CDR2 SYDVKM. The trim removed 5 bases at V and 2 bases at J, leaving 12 bases unmatched. The CDR3 runs to 18 residues. The CDR3 protein is CASSKPSGTGVGNQPQHF. The DNA for the CDR3 is TGTGCCAGCAGTAAACCCTCCGGGACAGGGGTTGGCAATCAGCCCCAGCATTTT.

J is TRBJ2-1 and V is TRBV18; D possibly uses TRBD1 or TRBD2 (6 bases each). V gave up 3 bases and J gave up 10 bases, with 19 bases separating them. Germline CDR1 reads KGHSH; CDR2 reads LQKENI. The CDR3 runs 15 residues. As DNA, the CDR3 is TGTGCCAGCTCACCGGAGGGGGGCGCCGCCTGGGAGCAGTTCTTC. This sequence encodes CASSPEGGAAWEQFF. Together with reference TRBV18 and TRBJ2-1, the CDR3 gives the full variable domain: NAGVMQNPRHLVRRRGQEARLRCSPMKGHSHVYWYRQLPEEGLKFMVYLQKENIIDESGMPKERFSAEFPKEGPSILRIQQVVRGDSAAYFCASSPEGGAAWEQFFGPGTRLTVL.

The CDR3 region is CASRGRSDGNTEAFF. For the CDR3, the DNA is TGTGCCAGCAGGGGCCGTTCGGACGGGAACACTGAAGCTTTCTTT. This chain joins TRBV6-6 and TRBJ1-1; D remains unclear. The CDR3 sequence is 15 residues long. Per germline, CDR1 MNHNY and CDR2 SVGAGI (reference sequence). V lost 6 bases, J lost 1 base, and 15 bases lay in between.

This chain joins TRBV9 and TRBJ2-2; D remains ambiguous. The V end lost 1 base, the J end lost 1 base, and 2 bases lay between the germline ends. The CDR3 is made up of 13 amino acids. Germline values: CDR1 SGDLS, CDR2 YYNGEE. DNA for the CDR3: TGTGCCAGCAGCGTACAGAACACCGGGGAGCTGTTTTTT. It is translated as CASSVQNTGELFF.

The chain employs TRBV18 and TRBJ1-2; D not certain. V gave up 0 bases and J gave up 5 bases, with 10 bases separating them. Germline V CDR1 and CDR2: KGHSH, LQKENI. The CDR3 totals 14 residues. Written as DNA, the CDR3 is TGTGCCAGCTCACCACCGACTGAATCATATGGCTACACCTTC. Its protein product is CASSPPTESYGYTF.

The rearrangement uses TRBV7-3 and TRBJ1-1; 9 bases match TRBD1. Germline V gene data show CDR1 as SGHTA and CDR2 as FQGTGA. After removal of 3 bases from V and 7 bases from J, the junction contained 3 bases not matched to a gene. CDR3 size: 13 residues. The CDR3 DNA is TGTGCCAGCAGCTTCCGACAGGGGGATGAAGCTTTCTTT. It is translated as CASSFRQGDEAFF.

This sequence joins TRBV29-1 and TRBJ2-5; no reliable D call. The germline V gene encodes CDR1 SQVTM and CDR2 ANQGSEA. The CDR3 extends over 12 amino acids. V was trimmed by 4 bases and J by 2 bases, leaving 8 bases between them. CDR3 in DNA: TGCAGCGTTGTATATAATCAAGAGACCCAGTACTTC. This sequence encodes CSVVYNQETQYF. The full variable domain, rest sourced from reference TRBV29-1 and TRBJ2-5, is SAVISQKPSRDICQRGTSLTIQCQVDSQVTMMFWYRQQPGQSLTLIATANQGSEATYESGFVIDKFPISRPNLTFSTLTVSNMSPEDSSIYLCSVVYNQETQYFGPGTRLLVL.

This clone showed up just a few times. The CDR3 region is CASRLGLNTGELFF. CDR3 DNA sequence: TGCGCCAGCAGACTCGGGCTGAACACCGGGGAGCTGTTTTTT. The chain carries TRBV5-1 and TRBJ2-2; D is unresolved. The CDR3 has 14 amino acids. Trimming left V 5 bases short and J 1 base short, with 9 bases between. CDR1 and CDR2 (germline): SGHRS, YFSETQ.

V is TRBV7-6 and J is TRBJ2-2; no clear D gene. The germline gives CDR1 SGHVS, CDR2 FNYEAQ. V lost 5 bases and J 0 bases, leaving 16 bases between the germline ends. CDR3 length: 17 residues. CDR3 amino acids: CASSPQTGRSNTGELFF. In nucleotides, the CDR3 is TGTGCCAGCAGCCCCCAGACGGGCAGATCGAACACCGGGGAGCTGTTTTTT. The entire variable domain, with the rest obtained from reference TRBV7-6 and TRBJ2-2, is as follows: GAGVSQSPRYKVTKRGQDVALRCDPISGHVSLYWYRQALGQGPEFLTYFNYEAQQDKSGLPNDRFSAERPEGSISTLTIQRTEQRDSAMYRCASSPQTGRSNTGELFFGEGSRLTVL.

The chain couples TRBV6-1 to TRBJ2-7, with a weak D call TRBD1 (5 bases). Trimming took off 1 base at V and 5 bases at J, with 6 bases between the two ends. This CDR3 is 12 amino acids long. Germline V gene lookup returns CDR1 MNHNS and CDR2 SASEGT. The CDR3 DNA follows: TGTGCCAGCAGTGAAGTCAGGGACGAGCAGTACTTC. Translation gives CASSEVRDEQYF.

A few counts support this clone. The rearrangement joins TRBV16 to TRBJ2-7; TRBD1 agrees at 8 bases. Losses at the gene ends were 4 bases for V and 6 bases for J; bases not matched to a gene: 8. Per the germline V gene, CDR1 is KGHSY and CDR2 is FQNENV. There are 14 residues in the CDR3. CDR3 in DNA: TGTGCCAGCAGCCCCGGACAGGGCTCTTGCGAGCAGTACTTC. As protein: CASSPGQGSCEQYF. Full variable domain (outside the CDR3, taken from reference TRBV16 and TRBJ2-7): GEEVAQTPKHLVRGEGQKAKLYCAPIKGHSYVFWYQQVLKNEFKFLISFQNENVFDETGMPKERFSAKCLPNSPCSLEIQATKLEDSAVYFCASSPGQGSCEQYFGPGTRLTVT.